What follows are 32 T cell receptor beta chains derived from one specimen sequenced in a study of T cell repertoires in cytomegalovirus infection. TCRdb reprocessed the reads with MiXCR, giving one entry per CDR3 protein. The profile shows 130,000 or so distinct CDR3 sequences, about 6.3% of them singletons. Sequenced: PBMCs. The receptor set was obtained from a human donor in good health (CMV status not recorded). Some clones in this sample may be carry-over from other donors' samples.

This clonotype was seen more than once but under ten times. The J gene is TRBJ2-2, the V gene TRBV5-1, with a possible D match to TRBD2 (6 bases). V was shortened by 6 bases and J by 6 bases, with 12 bases between the two germline ends. The CDR3 is 13 residues long. Per the germline V gene, CDR1 is SGHRS and CDR2 is YFSETQ. The CDR3 sequence: CASKGGHPGELFF. In DNA, the CDR3 is TGCGCCAGCAAAGGAGGGCACCCCGGGGAGCTGTTTTTT.

This clonotype was observed many times. The gene calls are TRBV5-6 and TRBJ1-1; TRBD1 is a possible D gene (5 bases). The CDR3 totals 15 residues. Germline-derived CDR1 and CDR2 are SGHDT and YYEEEE. V lost 3 bases, J lost 5 bases, and 17 bases lay in between. CDR3 nucleotide sequence: TGTGCCAGCAGCTACGACAGCCTGATGGAGACTGAAGCTTTCTTT. Amino acid sequence: CASSYDSLMETEAFF.

This clonotype has a handful of counts. V is TRBV28 and J is TRBJ1-3; D remains unclear. Germline CDR1 reads MDHEN; CDR2 reads SYDVKM. V was shortened by 9 bases and J by 4 bases, with 10 bases between the two germline ends. This CDR3 region has 12 residues. CDR3 bases: TGTGCCAGGCGGCGAGGAGGAAACACCATATATTTT. Translated: CARRRGGNTIYF.

This clonotype came up many times. The chain is built from TRBV7-2 and TRBJ2-4; perhaps TRBD1 as D (7 bases). The CDR3 consists of 13 residues. Germline V gene lookup returns CDR1 SGHTA and CDR2 FQGNSA. Trimming took 5 bases from V and 3 from J, leaving 8 bases between them. The CDR3 loop reads CASSQGGKNIQYF. CDR3 sequence (DNA): TGTGCCAGCAGCCAGGGGGGCAAAAACATTCAGTACTTC.

The chain has TRBV27 and TRBJ1-6; unclear D gene. CDR3 length: 14 amino acids. Trimming left V 3 bases short and J 0 bases short, with 3 bases between. Per germline, CDR1 MNHEY and CDR2 SMNVEV (reference sequence). The CDR3 DNA reads TGTGCCAGCAGTTTTAGCTCCTATAATTCACCCCTCCACTTT. It is translated as CASSFSSYNSPLHF.

This clonotype was detected many times. The chain recombines TRBV29-1 with TRBJ2-3; the D is unclear. This CDR3 comprises 11 residues. Trimming pared 6 bases from V and 5 bases from J, leaving 9 bases between. Germline CDR1 SQVTM, CDR2 ANQGSEA. In nucleotides, the CDR3 is TGCAGCGTCCCAACTGTAGATACGCAGTATTTT. Protein sequence: CSVPTVDTQYF.

This clonotype showed up many times. The chain employs TRBV12-3 or TRBV12-4 and TRBJ2-7; D remains unclear. The CDR3 is 12 amino acids. With 5 bases removed from V and 2 bases from J, the gap between germline ends came to 7 bases. DNA of the CDR3: TGTGCCAGCAGTCTTTTCCCCTACGAGCAGTACTTC. Translation: CASSLFPYEQYF.

The sample holds many counts of this clonotype. The V gene is TRBV7-8, the J gene TRBJ1-2, with 7 bases fitting TRBD1. The V and J ends lost 5 bases and 7 bases, in that order; junction bases with no gene match: 13. The germline gives CDR1 SGHVS, CDR2 FQNEAQ. The CDR3 length is 15 residues. As DNA, the CDR3 is TGTGCCAGCAGCCTGCCGGTGGCAGGGGGAGTTGGCTACACCTTC. This encodes CASSLPVAGGVGYTF. Supplemented by reference TRBV7-8 and TRBJ1-2, the full variable domain reads GAGVSQSPRYKVAKRGQDVALRCDPISGHVSLFWYQQALGQGPEFLTYFQNEAQLDKSGLPSDRFFAERPEGSVSTLKIQRTQQEDSAVYLCASSLPVAGGVGYTFGSGTRLTVV.

On this clonotype itself: Possible read error: a much larger clone is one base away. V is TRBV24-1 and J is TRBJ2-2, with D unclear. V dropped 4 bases and J dropped 1 base, with 6 bases sitting between them. The CDR3 extends over 14 amino acids. The V gene's germline CDR1 is KGHDR and CDR2 SFDVKD. CDR3 sequence: CATSDDRNTGELFF. The CDR3, as DNA: TGTGCCACCAGTGACGACCGGAACACCGGGGAGCTGTTTTTT.

A few counts support this clonotype. The genes are TRBV7-9 and TRBJ1-1, with D possibly matching TRBD1 (5 bases). Trimming cost V 2 bases and J 8 bases, with 15 bases left between them. The CDR3 sequence is 14 residues long. Germline lookup yields CDR1 SEHNR and CDR2 FQNEAQ (reference sequence). CDR3 coding DNA: TGTGCCAGCAGCTTAATGGCCAGGGAGGGCGAAGCTTTCTTT. This sequence encodes CASSLMAREGEAFF. Filled out from reference TRBV7-9 and TRBJ1-1, the complete variable domain reads DTGVSQNPRHKITKRGQNVTFRCDPISEHNRLYWYRQTLGQGPEFLTYFQNEAQLEKSRLLSDRFSAERPKGSFSTLEIQRTEQGDSAMYLCASSLMAREGEAFFGQGTRLTVV.

CDR3 nucleotides: TGTGCCAGCAGTGACAGGCTGAGTGGCTACACCTTC. This gives the protein CASSDRLSGYTF. The V call is TRBV28, the J call TRBJ1-2, with D tentatively TRBD1 (6 bases). This CDR3 spans 12 amino acids. Between the trimmed V and J ends, which lost 5 bases and 7 bases, there was a span of 11 bases. In germline, CDR1 is MDHEN, CDR2 SYDVKM.

Only a few counts were recorded for this clonotype. The chain links TRBV12-3 or TRBV12-4 to TRBJ1-6; 7 bases are a match to TRBD1. Losses at the gene ends were 7 bases for V and 0 bases for J; bases not matched to a gene: 3. The CDR3 totals 15 residues. CDR3 loop: CASTSGGSYNSPLHF. The CDR3 DNA reads as TGTGCCAGCACCTCAGGGGGCTCCTATAATTCACCCCTCCACTTT.

The DNA of the CDR3 is TGTGCCAGCAGCGTAGGGGTAAACAGAGGTGAGACCCAGTACTTC. Its translation is CASSVGVNRGETQYF. V usage is TRBV9 and J usage is TRBJ2-5, with D uncertain. The germline gives CDR1 SGDLS, CDR2 YYNGEE. Trimming removed 0 bases at V and 5 bases at J, with 14 bases between. The CDR3 length is 15 residues.

With regard to this clonotype: At one of its ends the junction is not consistent with the germline gene, which may arise from a read error. The rearrangement joins TRBV20-1 to TRBJ2-7, with 11 bases fitting TRBD2. In germline, CDR1 is DFQATT, CDR2 SNEGSKA (reference sequence). The CDR3 loop spans 15 amino acids. The CDR3 loop reads CSARDSGGVLGEQSF. For the CDR3, the DNA is TGCAGTGCTAGGGATAGCGGGGGGGTCCTGGGAGAGCAGTCCTTC.

This clonotype was seen only a few times. The V and J genes are TRBV11-2 and TRBJ2-2; 9 bases are a match to TRBD1. The CDR3 runs 18 residues. CDR1 is SGHAT and CDR2 is FQNNGV in the germline V gene. V was pared by 9 bases and J by 5 bases, with 19 bases of the junction left unmatched. The CDR3 protein is CAREQGAPPKQRTGELFF. The CDR3 DNA sequence: TGTGCCAGAGAACAGGGGGCGCCACCAAAACAACGGACCGGGGAGCTGTTTTTT.

V is TRBV9 and J is TRBJ1-1; D is uncertain. The CDR3 extends over 16 amino acids. CDR1 and CDR2 from the germline V gene are SGDLS and YYNGEE. Trimming removed 0 bases from V and 7 bases from J, with 19 bases in between. The CDR3 bases are TGTGCCAGCAGCGTAGCTGGTTCAATGGTCGCAGGTGAAGCTTTCTTT. Translation: CASSVAGSMVAGEAFF.

The rearrangement uses TRBV29-1 and TRBJ2-1, with 12 bases lining up with TRBD2. The V segment lost 3 bases and the J segment 5 bases; nucleotides outside the gene matches: 11. This CDR3 comprises 17 residues. CDR1 SQVTM and CDR2 ANQGSEA come from the germline V gene. The CDR3 sequence: CSVELLAGGLGNNEQFF. In nucleotides, the CDR3 is TGCAGCGTTGAGCTGCTAGCGGGGGGGCTAGGGAACAATGAGCAGTTCTTC.

This chain links TRBV12-3 or TRBV12-4 with TRBJ2-1, with a tentative D call TRBD2 (6 bases). V lost 8 bases and J lost 5, with 16 bases in between. The CDR3 has 14 residues. The DNA for the CDR3 is TGTGCCAGCGTGCCCCCGGGACTCAACAATGAGCAGTTCTTC. It specifies CASVPPGLNNEQFF.

This clonotype was picked up many times. This rearrangement joins TRBV7-9 to TRBJ2-7; TRBD2 matches at 8 bases. V lost 5 bases to trimming and J lost 4 bases; unmatched junction nucleotides: 7. Germline assignment: CDR1 SEHNR and CDR2 FQNEAQ (reference sequence). The CDR3 runs 14 residues. The CDR3 loop is CASSPGGARYEQYF. CDR3 coding DNA: TGTGCCAGCAGCCCCGGGGGGGCAAGGTACGAGCAGTACTTC.

This clonotype was seen ten or more times. The rearrangement uses TRBV7-6 and TRBJ2-7, with D perhaps TRBD1 (6 bases). Germline V gene data show CDR1 as SGHVS and CDR2 as FNYEAQ. Trimming stripped 0 bases from V and 5 bases from J, with 11 bases between. This CDR3 spans 14 amino acids. The CDR3 sequence is CASSLAGAIDEQYF. CDR3 nucleotides: TGTGCCAGCAGCTTAGCGGGGGCCATCGACGAGCAGTACTTC.

This clonotype was counted ten times or more. CDR3 nucleotides: TGTGCCAGCAGCTTTTCCCAATCTGTTGTCGGAAACACCATATATTTT. It encodes CASSFSQSVVGNTIYF. The J gene is TRBJ1-3, the V gene TRBV11-2, with D hard to call. The CDR3 has 16 residues. V was clipped by 3 bases and J by 4 bases, with 16 bases between them. Germline lookup yields CDR1 SGHAT and CDR2 FQNNGV.

In this sample, this clonotype turned up many times. The chain uses TRBV7-9 and TRBJ1-4, with 9 bases identical to TRBD1. The ends lost 5 bases at V and 7 bases at J; junction bases unmatched: 8. The CDR3 loop spans 15 amino acids. Germline CDR1 SEHNR, CDR2 FQNEAQ (reference sequence). The CDR3 DNA follows: TGTGCCAGCAGCAGGACAGGGGCGCCCCTTGAAAAACTGTTTTTT. Translation gives CASSRTGAPLEKLFF.

This clonotype appeared many times. The chain's CDR3 is CASSFQSSGVDTQYF. DNA of the CDR3: TGTGCCAGCAGCTTTCAGAGCTCAGGGGTCGATACGCAGTATTTT. The rearrangement links TRBV7-2 to TRBJ2-3, with D perhaps matching TRBD1 (6 bases). Looked up from germline, CDR1 is SGHTA and CDR2 is FQGNSA. V lost 3 bases, J lost 6 bases, and 16 bases lay in between. The CDR3 totals 15 residues.

The genes are TRBV4-2 and TRBJ2-7; D ambiguous. This CDR3 has 13 amino acids. Deletions cut 0 bases from V and 3 bases from J, with 6 bases between. Germline V gives CDR1 LGHNA, CDR2 YNFKEQ. CDR3 loop: CASSQDGYYEQYF. CDR3 bases: TGTGCCAGCAGCCAAGACGGATACTACGAGCAGTACTTC.

This clonotype was observed a few times. This rearrangement joins TRBV6-5 to TRBJ2-2, with 7 nucleotides matching TRBD1. Looked up from germline, CDR1 is MNHEY and CDR2 is SVGAGI. This CDR3 comprises 13 residues. V lost 9 bases and J lost 7; bases outside the gene matches: 8. The CDR3 sequence is CASRQGWDGELFF. The CDR3 DNA reads TGTGCCAGTCGACAGGGCTGGGACGGGGAGCTGTTTTTT.

The chain links TRBV20-1 to TRBJ1-2; D is possibly TRBD1 (6 bases). Trimming removed 0 bases at V and 4 bases at J, with 9 bases between. There are 13 residues in the CDR3. Germline loops: CDR1 DFQATT, CDR2 SNEGSKA (reference sequence). CDR3 sequence reads: CSAREGGGYGYTF. CDR3 coding DNA: TGCAGTGCTAGAGAAGGGGGTGGCTATGGCTACACCTTC.

This clonotype showed up many times. The DNA of the CDR3 is TGTGCCAGCAGCTTGGGCACTAACTACGAGCAGTACTTC. Its protein is CASSLGTNYEQYF. V usage is TRBV5-4 and J usage is TRBJ2-7, with unresolved D. The CDR3 covers 13 residues. Trimming removed 0 bases from V and 3 bases from J, with 7 bases in between. CDR1 and CDR2 from the germline V gene are SGHNT and YYREEE (reference sequence).

This clonotype has at least ten counts. The rearrangement uses TRBV28 and TRBJ2-3, with 16 bases lining up with TRBD2. V trimming: 6 bases; J trimming: 6 bases; junction bases outside the gene matches: 9. The CDR3 has 17 residues. In germline, CDR1 is MDHEN, CDR2 SYDVKM. The DNA of the CDR3 is TGTGCCAGCAGGGGGGGACTAGCGGGGGGGCCGAGGGATACGCAGTATTTT. Amino acids: CASRGGLAGGPRDTQYF.

This clonotype was counted ten times or more. V and J are TRBV7-2 and TRBJ2-1, with D unclear. CDR3 size: 12 residues. Germline CDR1 is SGHTA and CDR2 is FQGNSA. The V and J ends lost 2 bases and 5 bases respectively, with 4 bases between them. The CDR3 region has the DNA TGTGCCAGCAGCTTATTCAACAATGAGCAGTTCTTC. This gives the protein CASSLFNNEQFF.

This clonotype has at least ten counts. This rearrangement joins TRBV20-1 to TRBJ2-3; 9 positions match TRBD2. The CDR3 is made up of 16 amino acids. V lost 4 bases and J lost 5; bases outside the gene matches: 13. CDR1 and CDR2 from the germline V gene are DFQATT and SNEGSKA (reference sequence). The CDR3: CSATSGAAARGDTQYF. The CDR3 bases are TGCAGTGCTACTAGCGGGGCCGCTGCTAGGGGAGATACGCAGTATTTT.

This clonotype came up a few times. This chain uses TRBV24-1 with TRBJ2-2; 7 bases map to TRBD1. V shed 1 base and J 1 base; nucleotides not matched to a gene: 5. CDR1 is KGHDR, CDR2 SFDVKD, per germline. This CDR3 contains 17 residues. The CDR3 protein is CATSDFGGQENTGELFF. In nucleotides, the CDR3 is TGTGCCACCAGTGATTTTGGTGGACAGGAGAACACCGGGGAGCTGTTTTTT.

Many counts were recorded for this clonotype. The V gene is TRBV7-3, the J gene TRBJ2-3; possibly TRBD1 for D (5 bases). Germline loops: CDR1 SGHTA, CDR2 FQGTGA. The germline V and J ends were trimmed by 5 bases and 5 bases, with 17 bases remaining between them. This CDR3 contains 15 residues. CDR3 protein: CASSPQGASLDTQYF. The CDR3 DNA follows: TGTGCCAGCAGCCCCCAAGGGGCCTCGTTAGATACGCAGTATTTT.